Presented here are 18 T cell receptor beta chains from one specimen sequenced in a study of PD-L1 blockade in urothelial cancer. Profiled with immunoSEQ multiplex PCR; TCRdb holds only in-frame clones, not every one. The sample includes about 22,000 clones, around 91% of them seen just once. Here the sequenced sample was PBMCs, taken around atezolizumab (anti-PD-L1) treatment. Source of these receptors: a woman aged 60 to 75 with urothelial cancer.

This chain links TRBV4-2 with TRBJ2-5; possibly TRBD1 for D (5 bases). Germline V lookup: CDR1 LGHNA, CDR2 YNFKEQ. Trimming took 0 bases from V and 5 from J, leaving 13 bases between them. The CDR3 is 15 amino acids. The CDR3 reads CASSQEITNRETQYF. The CDR3 bases are TGTGCCAGCAGCCAAGAGATTACTAACAGGGAGACCCAGTACTTC.

The count of this clone is one. The chain combines TRBV28 with TRBJ2-1; 7 bases map to TRBD2. In germline, CDR1 is MDHEN, CDR2 SYDVKM. The V gene end was trimmed by 6 bases and the J gene end by 3 bases; junction bases not matched to a gene: 14. The CDR3 totals 17 residues. CDR3 DNA: TGTGCCAGCAGCCCTATGGGGGGGAGCCGCAACTACAATGAGCAGTTCTTC. Its protein product is CASSPMGGSRNYNEQFF.

J is TRBJ2-7 and V is TRBV5-1; D might be TRBD2 (6 bases). The germline gives CDR1 SGHRS, CDR2 YFSETQ. V was shortened by 1 base and J by 2 bases, with 10 bases between the two germline ends. This CDR3 region has 14 residues. In DNA, the CDR3 is TGCGCCAGCAGCTTGCAGAGGGAGGCCTACGAGCAGTACTTC. Its protein product is CASSLQREAYEQYF.

This chain joins TRBV5-3 and TRBJ2-2; 7 bases match TRBD2. TRBV5-3 is sorted into the ORF group, with uncertain function. V trimming: 4 bases; J trimming: 4 bases; junction bases outside the gene matches: 7. The CDR3 sequence is 15 residues long. CDR3 sequence (DNA): TGTGCCAGAAGCGCTATGCCGGGGGGCACCGGGGAGCTGTTTTTT. This codes for CARSAMPGGTGELFF.

The chain links TRBV19 to TRBJ2-1, with 9 bases that match TRBD2. CDR1 is LNHDA, CDR2 SQIVND, per germline (reference sequence). V shed 3 bases and J 0 bases; nucleotides not matched to a gene: 6. This CDR3 has 17 residues. The CDR3 spells CASSMAVSGSSYNEQFF. CDR3 DNA sequence: TGTGCCAGTAGTATGGCCGTTAGCGGGAGCTCCTACAATGAGCAGTTCTTC.

In this sample, this clone turned up once. The chain's CDR3 is CASRMGQGLNQPQHF. The CDR3 DNA is TGTGCCAGCAGGATGGGACAGGGCCTAAATCAGCCCCAGCATTTT. The chain is built from TRBV2 and TRBJ1-5; TRBD1 agrees at 9 bases. CDR3 size: 15 residues. Germline V gene data show CDR1 as SNHLY and CDR2 as FYNNEI. With V trimmed by 6 bases and J by 4 bases, 7 bases remained unmatched.

CDR3 protein: CASSPPRGEETQYF. Written as DNA, the CDR3 is TGTGCCAGCAGCCCTCCGCGGGGGGAAGAGACCCAGTACTTC. The J gene is TRBJ2-5, the V gene TRBV7-8; TRBD2 agrees at 8 bases. The length of the CDR3 is 14 residues. Germline loops: CDR1 SGHVS, CDR2 FQNEAQ. The J segment lost 3 bases and the V segment lost 5 bases, leaving 5 bases of the junction unmatched. The full variable domain, in which reference TRBV7-8 and TRBJ2-5 provide the parts outside the CDR3, is GAGVSQSPRYKVAKRGQDVALRCDPISGHVSLFWYQQALGQGPEFLTYFQNEAQLDKSGLPSDRFFAERPEGSVSTLKIQRTQQEDSAVYLCASSPPRGEETQYFGPGTRLLVL.

This clone was recorded only once. The V call is TRBV4-2, the J call TRBJ2-7; 7 nucleotides align to TRBD1. V dropped 0 bases and J dropped 3; count of bases not matched to a gene: 11. Germline CDR1 and CDR2: LGHNA and YNFKEQ. The CDR3 length is 17 residues. The CDR3 DNA is TGTGCCAGCAGCCAAGATTTGTCCCGGACAGGAGACTACGAGCAGTACTTC. This translates into CASSQDLSRTGDYEQYF.

V usage is TRBV29-1 and J usage is TRBJ2-2, with 12 bases identical to TRBD2. Trimming removed 5 bases from V and 3 bases from J; junction bases left unmatched: 4. This CDR3 has 15 residues. In germline, CDR1 is SQVTM, CDR2 ANQGSEA. Here the CDR3 reads CSVRTSGTDTGELFF. CDR3 nucleotide sequence: TGCAGCGTTCGGACTAGCGGGACGGACACCGGGGAGCTGTTTTTT.

This clone was observed a few times. V gene TRBV28 combines with J gene TRBJ2-1; D is perhaps TRBD2 (6 bases). The CDR3 spans 13 residues. Trimming stripped 3 bases from V and 5 bases from J, with 8 bases between. Germline V CDR1 and CDR2: MDHEN, SYDVKM. The CDR3 loop reads CASSLAGNNEQFF. CDR3 nucleotide sequence: TGTGCCAGCAGTTTGGCGGGAAACAATGAGCAGTTCTTC.

The chain links TRBV28 to TRBJ1-5, with 8 positions matching TRBD1. The germline V gene has CDR1 MDHEN and CDR2 SYDVKM. This CDR3 is built from 13 residues. Trimming cost V 6 bases and J 6 bases; bases outside gene matches: 4. DNA of the CDR3: TGTGCCAGCAGGGACACAGGGGGTCAGCCCCAGCATTTT. Residues: CASRDTGGQPQHF. The whole variable domain, remainder taken from reference TRBV28 and TRBJ1-5, is DVKVTQSSRYLVKRTGEKVFLECVQDMDHENMFWYRQDPGLGLRLIYFSYDVKMKEKGDIPEGYSVSREKKERFSLILESASTNQTSMYLCASRDTGGQPQHFGDGTRLSIL.

J is TRBJ2-7 and V is TRBV28; D gene unclear. Germline V gene lookup returns CDR1 MDHEN and CDR2 SYDVKM. CDR3 size: 14 residues. The V gene lost 2 bases and the J gene lost 2 bases, with 10 bases spanning the gap. The CDR3 DNA is TGTGCCAGCAGTTTAGGCGAGGCCCCCTACGAGCAGTACTTC. This encodes CASSLGEAPYEQYF.

The rearrangement uses TRBV2 and TRBJ2-1, with 7 positions matching TRBD1. V trimming: 1 base; J trimming: 0 bases; junction bases outside the gene matches: 3. The CDR3 extends over 16 amino acids. In germline, CDR1 is SNHLY, CDR2 FYNNEI. CDR3 amino acids: CASSEGGGLSYNEQFF. CDR3 sequence (DNA): TGTGCCAGCAGTGAAGGAGGGGGCCTCTCCTACAATGAGCAGTTCTTC.

This chain links TRBV18 with TRBJ2-3; possibly TRBD1 for D (5 bases). Germline V gives CDR1 KGHSH, CDR2 LQKENI. This CDR3 comprises 14 residues. Trimming took off 2 bases at V and 2 bases at J, with 8 bases between the two ends. The CDR3 bases are TGTGCCAGCTCACCATTGGACAACACAGATACGCAGTATTTT. Translating gives CASSPLDNTDTQYF.

In this sample, this clone turned up once. V is TRBV5-5 and J is TRBJ2-6; the match to TRBD2 covers 7 bases. Trimming removed 0 bases from V and 0 bases from J; junction bases left unmatched: 6. The CDR3 runs to 18 residues. CDR1 SGHKS and CDR2 YYEKEE come from the germline V gene (reference sequence). As DNA, the CDR3 is TGTGCCAGCAGCTTGGTTGGACTAGATCACTCTGGGGCCAACGTCCTGACTTTC. It is translated as CASSLVGLDHSGANVLTF.

This chain links TRBV6-4 with TRBJ2-1; 11 bases fit TRBD2. Germline CDR1 and CDR2: MRHNA and SNTAGT. V shed 9 bases and J 8 bases; nucleotides not matched to a gene: 27. The CDR3 is made up of 20 amino acids. The chain's CDR3 is CARHSESRPGPSGRFDEQFF. Here the CDR3 DNA reads TGTGCCAGGCACAGTGAATCTCGTCCCGGCCCTAGCGGGAGGTTCGATGAGCAGTTCTTC.

This clone was seen just once. This chain links TRBV27 with TRBJ2-1, with 11 bases identical to TRBD2. CDR1 MNHEY and CDR2 SMNVEV come from the germline V gene (reference sequence). This CDR3 region has 16 residues. V shed 4 bases and J 6 bases; nucleotides not matched to a gene: 8. The CDR3: CASSSLGTSGLNEQFF. The CDR3 bases are TGTGCCAGCAGTTCCCTCGGGACTAGCGGACTCAATGAGCAGTTCTTC.

This chain uses TRBV27 with TRBJ2-3; perhaps TRBD2 as D (6 bases). The CDR3 consists of 16 residues. Trimming pared 5 bases from V and 6 bases from J, leaving 21 bases between. CDR1 and CDR2 from the germline V gene are MNHEY and SMNVEV (reference sequence). DNA for the CDR3: TGTGCCAGCAGTCCCGGATTGTTGGGGGGAGCGGATACGCAGTATTTT. Its translation is CASSPGLLGGADTQYF.